This passage covers 32 T cell receptor beta chains from one sample sequenced in a study of blood T cell repertoires in COVID-19. Measured with immunoSEQ multiplex PCR; TCRdb has only the in-frame clones, and not every one. The sample has about 200,000 clones, roughly 90% seen once. Sequences were obtained from peripheral blood. The receptors were gathered from a man younger than 35 with active or convalescent COVID-19.

The CDR3 DNA reads as TGTGCCTGGAGTGTACGGTCAGGGGGTGGCTACACCTTC. Protein sequence: CAWSVRSGGGYTF. This sequence joins TRBV30 and TRBJ1-2; the match to TRBD1 covers 7 bases. With V trimmed by 0 bases and J by 7 bases, 5 bases remained unmatched. In germline, CDR1 is GTSNPN, CDR2 SVGIG (reference sequence). There are 13 residues in the CDR3.

The V call is TRBV3-1 (or the pseudogene TRBV3-2), the J call TRBJ2-1, with D possibly matching TRBD1 (6 bases). V gave up 1 base and J gave up 4 bases, with 11 bases separating them. Germline assignment: CDR1 LGHDT and CDR2 YNNKEL (reference sequence). The CDR3 loop spans 15 amino acids. CDR3 in amino acids: CASSQVRDTYNEQFF. In nucleotides, the CDR3 is TGTGCCAGCAGCCAAGTCCGGGACACATACAATGAGCAGTTCTTC.

This CDR3 is CASSSGLAGGLDEQFF. CDR3 in DNA: TGTGCCAGCAGCTCCGGACTAGCGGGGGGGCTGGATGAGCAGTTCTTC. This chain uses TRBV7-3 with TRBJ2-1; 15 bases agree with TRBD2. The germline CDR1 and CDR2 sequences are SGHTA and FQGTGA. The CDR3 consists of 16 residues. J lost 8 bases, V lost 4 bases, and 6 bases had no gene match.

This chain joins TRBV6-5 and TRBJ1-4; TRBD1 is a possible D gene (5 bases). Germline V gives CDR1 MNHEY, CDR2 SVGAGI. The CDR3 sequence is 13 residues long. Deletions cut 11 bases from V and 8 bases from J, with 18 bases between. CDR3 amino acids: CAGKTVTGEKLFF. CDR3 bases: TGTGCCGGTAAGACAGTGACTGGAGAAAAACTGTTTTTT.

This sequence joins TRBV24-1 and TRBJ2-3, with D possibly matching TRBD1 (7 bases). There are 14 residues in the CDR3. Germline lookup yields CDR1 KGHDR and CDR2 SFDVKD. Trimming pared 6 bases from V and 4 bases from J, leaving 13 bases between. The CDR3 reads CATSSTGDSDTQYF. The DNA of the CDR3 is TGTGCCACCAGTTCCACAGGGGACTCAGATACGCAGTATTTT.

The chain is built from TRBV28 and TRBJ1-3; the match to TRBD1 covers 7 bases. CDR3 length equals 15 residues. The germline CDR1 and CDR2 sequences are MDHEN and SYDVKM. The trim removed 8 bases at V and 4 bases at J, leaving 11 bases unmatched. CDR3 amino acids: CASSQGGFEGNTIYF. The CDR3 DNA reads as TGTGCCAGCTCACAAGGGGGCTTCGAAGGAAACACCATATATTTT.

The CDR3 DNA follows: TGTGCCAGCAGCCAAGTCGGTGAGCAGTTCTTC. This translates into CASSQVGEQFF. The chain joins TRBV4-2 to TRBJ2-1; D is unresolved. Germline V gene sequence: CDR1 LGHNA, CDR2 YNFKEQ. CDR3 length: 11 residues. V was cut by 1 base and J by 9 bases, with 4 bases left in between.

Of note for this clone: Different DNA sequences within this sample yield the same CDR3. This sequence joins TRBV5-1 and TRBJ1-1, with 10 bases identical to TRBD1. V trimming: 4 bases; J trimming: 1 base; junction bases outside the gene matches: 1. Germline values: CDR1 SGHRS, CDR2 YFSETQ. The CDR3 sequence is 14 residues long. The CDR3 region has the DNA TGCGCCAGCAGCCGGGACAGGGGGAACACTGAAGCTTTCTTT. Its translation: CASSRDRGNTEAFF.

The V call is TRBV29-1, the J call TRBJ2-7, with a possible D match to TRBD1 (6 bases). Germline V lookup: CDR1 SQVTM, CDR2 ANQGSEA. The V gene lost 6 bases and the J gene lost 0 bases, with 12 bases spanning the gap. The CDR3 is 13 amino acids. The CDR3 bases are TGCAGCGTGCTACGGACAGACTCCTACGAGCAGTACTTC. This sequence encodes CSVLRTDSYEQYF.

The chain couples TRBV15 to TRBJ2-7, with D perhaps matching TRBD2 (6 bases). The CDR3 is made up of 16 amino acids. Germline V gene sequence: CDR1 LNHNV, CDR2 YYDKDF (reference sequence). The V and J ends lost 1 base and 3 bases respectively, with 16 bases between them. The CDR3, as DNA: TGTGCCACCAGCAGAGGACGGGACTCGATCGTCTACGAGCAGTACTTC. It codes for CATSRGRDSIVYEQYF.

The chain employs TRBV19 and TRBJ1-2; D not resolved. Germline V lookup: CDR1 LNHDA, CDR2 SQIVND (reference sequence). This CDR3 has 12 amino acids. Trimming left V 8 bases short and J 3 bases short, with 10 bases between. The CDR3 sequence: CASHVSDYGYTF. The DNA for the CDR3 is TGTGCCAGTCATGTCTCGGACTATGGCTACACCTTC.

J is TRBJ2-5 and V is TRBV2, with 7 bases lining up with TRBD2. Germline V CDR1 and CDR2: SNHLY, FYNNEI. V trimming: 4 bases; J trimming: 1 base; junction bases outside the gene matches: 3. The CDR3 sequence is 14 residues long. The CDR3 DNA sequence: TGTGCCAGCAGTGTTCTAGCGGTCCAAGAGACCCAGTACTTC. As protein: CASSVLAVQETQYF.

The chain has TRBV6-5 and TRBJ2-2; 11 positions agree with TRBD2. This CDR3 comprises 15 residues. Germline CDR1 is MNHEY and CDR2 is SVGAGI. After removal of 6 bases from V and 5 bases from J, the junction contained 5 bases not matched to a gene. CDR3: CASRRLAGRTGELFF. CDR3 DNA sequence: TGTGCCAGCAGAAGACTAGCGGGGCGAACCGGGGAGCTGTTTTTT.

This chain joins TRBV9 and TRBJ2-1, with 8 bases aligning to TRBD2. CDR1 and CDR2 (germline): SGDLS, YYNGEE. V dropped 4 bases and J dropped 7; count of bases not matched to a gene: 10. The CDR3 has 15 residues. CDR3 coding DNA: TGTGCCAGCAGCTCCCAGCGGGAGTTAGGGAATGAGCAGTTCTTC. The encoded protein is CASSSQRELGNEQFF.

The chain carries TRBV6-6 and TRBJ1-1, with D perhaps TRBD1 (5 bases). This CDR3 region has 11 residues. The V end was cut by 5 bases, the J end by 8 bases, with 9 bases between. Germline values: CDR1 MNHNY, CDR2 SVGAGI (reference sequence). In DNA, the CDR3 is TGTGCCAGCAGTCCCGACAGCGAAGCTTTCTTT. Translated, it gives CASSPDSEAFF.

The chain joins TRBV7-9 to TRBJ2-1; TRBD1 matches 10 bases. Germline V lookup: CDR1 SEHNR, CDR2 FQNEAQ (reference sequence). Trimming cost V 5 bases and J 4 bases; bases outside gene matches: 5. There are 15 residues in the CDR3. DNA for the CDR3: TGTGCCAGCAGCCCCGGGACAGGGGCTTACAATGAGCAGTTCTTC. Translation: CASSPGTGAYNEQFF.

The chain links TRBV11-2 to TRBJ2-5; D might be TRBD2 (6 bases). Trimming cost V 5 bases and J 5 bases, with 12 bases left between them. This CDR3 contains 13 residues. Germline V gene lookup returns CDR1 SGHAT and CDR2 FQNNGV. CDR3 bases: TGTGCCAGCAGCCTCCCCGGGGGTGAGACCCAGTACTTC. Residues: CASSLPGGETQYF.

There are a few counts of this clone. The chain couples TRBV14 to TRBJ1-1; unclear D gene. CDR3 length equals 14 residues. Germline lookup yields CDR1 SGHDN and CDR2 FVKESK. With 4 bases removed from V and 5 bases from J, the gap between germline ends came to 14 bases. The chain's CDR3 is CASSPTWGGTEAFF. The CDR3 nucleotides are TGTGCCAGCAGCCCGACTTGGGGAGGGACTGAAGCTTTCTTT.

The chain carries TRBV5-4 and TRBJ2-3; tentatively, D is TRBD1 (6 bases). This CDR3 region has 16 residues. Germline CDR1 SGHNT, CDR2 YYREEE (reference sequence). Trimming removed 5 bases at V and 0 bases at J, with 16 bases between. Here the CDR3 reads CASSSVVDSSTDTQYF. Written as DNA, the CDR3 is TGTGCCAGCAGTTCGGTTGTGGACAGTAGCACAGATACGCAGTATTTT.

The chain carries TRBV29-1 and TRBJ2-1, with 11 bases fitting TRBD2. The CDR3 covers 16 residues. After removal of 2 bases from V and 7 bases from J, the junction contained 10 bases not matched to a gene. The germline gives CDR1 SQVTM, CDR2 ANQGSEA. The CDR3, as DNA: TGCAGCGTTGAACCCTCCTCTAGCGGGAGGTGGAATGAGCAGTTCTTC. This encodes CSVEPSSSGRWNEQFF.

The gene calls are TRBV3-1 (or the pseudogene TRBV3-2) and TRBJ2-5, with a tentative D call TRBD2 (6 bases). V was shortened by 6 bases and J by 3 bases, with 14 bases between the two germline ends. Per the germline V gene, CDR1 is LGHDT and CDR2 is YNNKEL (reference sequence). The CDR3 spans 14 residues. CDR3 in DNA: TGTGCCAGCAGGGCCAGCGGGCCTAAAGAGACCCAGTACTTC. Amino acids: CASRASGPKETQYF.

This rearrangement joins TRBV7-3 to TRBJ1-1; tentative D call: TRBD1 (6 bases). This CDR3 contains 13 residues. The ends were cut back, 5 bases at V and 4 bases at J, with 11 bases in the middle. Germline V CDR1 and CDR2: SGHTA, FQGTGA. CDR3 nucleotides: TGTGCCAGCAGCCAAACAGGGCGCACTGAAGCTTTCTTT. This translates into CASSQTGRTEAFF.

This clone appeared a single time. The chain couples TRBV4-1 to TRBJ2-7; TRBD1 matches at 9 bases. CDR1 is MGHRA, CDR2 YSYEKL, per germline. There are 14 residues in the CDR3. The V segment lost 4 bases and the J segment 3 bases; nucleotides outside the gene matches: 4. The CDR3 nucleotides are TGCGCCAGCAGCCTCAGGACAGGGGACTACGAGCAGTACTTC. It translates to CASSLRTGDYEQYF.

V gene TRBV6-1 combines with J gene TRBJ2-5; TRBD2 matches 8 bases. V shed 3 bases, J shed 4 bases, and the junction held 4 bases outside the gene matches. This CDR3 region has 14 residues. Germline CDR1 is MNHNS and CDR2 is SASEGT. The CDR3, as DNA: TGTGCCAGCAGTGAGCGGGGGGCAAGAGAGACCCAGTACTTC. Translated, it gives CASSERGARETQYF.

The chain has TRBV2 and TRBJ1-2; 8 bases are a match to TRBD1. The V gene end was trimmed by 6 bases and the J gene end by 0 bases; junction bases not matched to a gene: 3. Germline CDR1 SNHLY, CDR2 FYNNEI. The length of the CDR3 is 14 residues. As DNA, the CDR3 is TGTGCCAGCAGGGGACAGGTCCCTAACTATGGCTACACCTTC. Translation: CASRGQVPNYGYTF.

The chain uses TRBV6-1 and TRBJ1-2; maybe TRBD1 (6 bases). This CDR3 contains 13 residues. Trimming removed 1 base at V and 4 bases at J, with 7 bases between. CDR1 and CDR2 (germline): MNHNS, SASEGT. The CDR3 spells CASSEEGVYGYTF. The CDR3 DNA sequence: TGTGCCAGCAGTGAAGAGGGGGTCTATGGCTACACCTTC.

This clone was picked up a small number of times. The chain combines TRBV6-5 with TRBJ2-6; a weak D match, TRBD2 (6 bases). This CDR3 contains 14 residues. CDR1 and CDR2 from the germline V gene are MNHEY and SVGAGI. With 6 bases removed from V and 4 bases from J, the gap between germline ends came to 10 bases. The CDR3 bases are TGTGCCAGCAGAGGGACTGCCGGGGCCAACGTCCTGACTTTC. It yields the protein CASRGTAGANVLTF.

The sample holds a few counts of this clone. V usage is TRBV4-2 and J usage is TRBJ2-7; 7 bases agree with TRBD2. The CDR3 has 16 residues. Per the germline V gene, CDR1 is LGHNA and CDR2 is YNFKEQ. J gave up 2 bases and V 0 bases, and 7 bases lay outside the gene matches. In nucleotides, the CDR3 is TGTGCCAGCAGCCAAGATGAGGCTAGCGGAACCTACGAGCAGTACTTC. This encodes CASSQDEASGTYEQYF.

V and J are TRBV19 and TRBJ1-2, with D possibly TRBD1 on 6 matching bases. Germline CDR1 LNHDA, CDR2 SQIVND (reference sequence). Trimming cost V 7 bases and J 3 bases, with 18 bases left between them. The CDR3 runs to 15 residues. The CDR3 protein is CASTLNPGVDYGYTF. The CDR3 bases are TGTGCCAGTACCCTAAATCCAGGGGTTGACTATGGCTACACCTTC.

This clone came up once. The V gene is TRBV27, the J gene TRBJ1-2, with 10 bases matching TRBD1. The V and J ends lost 5 bases and 6 bases, in that order; junction bases with no gene match: 6. The CDR3 contains 14 residues. Germline V gene lookup returns CDR1 MNHEY and CDR2 SMNVEV (reference sequence). The chain's CDR3 is CASSPGQGFDGYTF. Written as DNA, the CDR3 is TGTGCCAGCAGTCCGGGACAGGGGTTCGATGGCTACACCTTC.

The gene calls are TRBV9 and TRBJ2-1, with D possibly matching TRBD1 (6 bases). This CDR3 contains 17 residues. V dropped 4 bases and J dropped 4 bases, with 21 bases sitting between them. Germline V gives CDR1 SGDLS, CDR2 YYNGEE. The CDR3 nucleotides are TGTGCCAGCAGCAGAACAAGGGGGAACGACTTATACAATGAGCAGTTCTTC. As protein: CASSRTRGNDLYNEQFF.

The chain employs TRBV4-2 and TRBJ1-3; D might be TRBD1 (5 bases). V gave up 1 base and J gave up 0 bases, with 13 bases separating them. CDR3 length: 17 amino acids. The germline V gene encodes CDR1 LGHNA and CDR2 YNFKEQ. The CDR3 reads CASSQATGGVSGNTIYF. As DNA, the CDR3 is TGTGCCAGCAGCCAAGCCACAGGAGGGGTCTCTGGAAACACCATATATTTT.